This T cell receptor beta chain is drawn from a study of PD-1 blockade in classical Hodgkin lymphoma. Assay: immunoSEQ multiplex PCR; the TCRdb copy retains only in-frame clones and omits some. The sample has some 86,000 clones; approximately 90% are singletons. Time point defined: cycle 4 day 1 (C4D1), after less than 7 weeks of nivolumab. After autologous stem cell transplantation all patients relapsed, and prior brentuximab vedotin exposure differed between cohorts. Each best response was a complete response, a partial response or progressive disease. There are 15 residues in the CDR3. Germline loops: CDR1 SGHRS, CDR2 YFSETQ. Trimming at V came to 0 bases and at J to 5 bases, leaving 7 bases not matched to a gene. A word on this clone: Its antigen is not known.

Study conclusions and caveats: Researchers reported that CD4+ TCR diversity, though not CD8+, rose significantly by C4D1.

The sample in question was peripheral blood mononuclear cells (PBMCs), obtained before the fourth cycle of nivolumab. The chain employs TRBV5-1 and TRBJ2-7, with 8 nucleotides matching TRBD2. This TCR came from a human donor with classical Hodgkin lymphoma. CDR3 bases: TGCGCCAGCAGCTTGGGCGGGCTAGCGGGCGACGAGCAGTACTTC. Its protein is CASSLGGLAGDEQYF.